The 18 T cell receptor beta chains below all came from one sample that was sequenced in a study of glioma-infiltrating T cells after dendritic cell vaccination. The time point here: after dendritic cell vaccination, including at tumor progression/relapse. Profiling relied on immunoSEQ multiplex PCR, and the TCRdb table lists in-frame clones only, not all of them. Here the sample spans about 99,000 clones, 65% to 85% being singletons. Sequenced here: blood, sampled after dendritic cell vaccination. These receptor sequences come from a human donor with glioblastoma.

The V gene is TRBV11-1, the J gene TRBJ1-1; maybe TRBD1 (5 bases). CDR1 and CDR2 from the germline V gene are SGHAT and FQDESV (reference sequence). V was pared by 4 bases and J by 6 bases, with 18 bases between. The CDR3 sequence is 15 residues long. The CDR3 DNA reads as TGTGCCAGCAGCTCACTTATCGGGGGTTCAGCTGAAGCTTTCTTT. Translating gives CASSSLIGGSAEAFF.

The gene calls are TRBV27 and TRBJ2-6, with 8 bases that match TRBD1. The germline V gene encodes CDR1 MNHEY and CDR2 SMNVEV (reference sequence). The CDR3 is made up of 15 amino acids. V lost 6 bases, J lost 1 base, and 2 bases stayed unmatched. CDR3 coding DNA: TGTGCCAGCAGAACAGGGGGGTCTGGGGCCAACGTCCTGACTTTC. This translates into CASRTGGSGANVLTF. Looking up the rest from reference TRBV27 and TRBJ2-6 gives the full variable domain: EAQVTQNPRYLITVTGKKLTVTCSQNMNHEYMSWYRQDPGLGLRQIYYSMNVEVTDKGDVPEGYKVSRKEKRNFPLILESPSPNQTSLYFCASRTGGSGANVLTFGAGSRLTVL.

V and J are TRBV30 and TRBJ1-2, with a tentative D call TRBD1 (5 bases). The germline V gene has CDR1 GTSNPN and CDR2 SVGIG (reference sequence). There are 13 residues in the CDR3. Deletions cut 1 base from V and 0 bases from J, with 6 bases between. CDR3 sequence: CAWSGTPNYGYTF. CDR3 DNA: TGTGCCTGGAGTGGGACACCTAACTATGGCTACACCTTC.

This sequence joins TRBV9 and TRBJ2-1, with 12 bases lining up with TRBD2. V lost 2 bases, J lost 7 bases, and 7 bases stayed unmatched. CDR3 length: 16 amino acids. The V gene's germline CDR1 is SGDLS and CDR2 YYNGEE. In DNA form, the CDR3 reads TGTGCCAGCAGCGTCCTAGCGGGAGGGCCTGGGAATGAGCAGTTCTTC. It specifies CASSVLAGGPGNEQFF.

This clone occurred a few times. V gene TRBV6-5 combines with J gene TRBJ1-2; 10 nucleotides agree with TRBD1. CDR3 length: 12 residues. V lost 5 bases and J lost 7; bases outside the gene matches: 1. Germline values: CDR1 MNHEY, CDR2 SVGAGI. The CDR3 reads CASSRTGGGYTF. CDR3 in DNA: TGTGCCAGCAGTCGGACAGGGGGTGGCTACACCTTC.

The chain combines TRBV19 with TRBJ2-4; D possibly corresponds to TRBD2 (6 bases). The CDR3 length is 14 residues. Germline V gene data show CDR1 as LNHDA and CDR2 as SQIVND (reference sequence). V was trimmed by 7 bases and J by 4 bases, leaving 14 bases between them. CDR3 protein: CASMGGSRKNIQYF. Here the CDR3 DNA reads TGTGCCAGTATGGGAGGTTCGAGGAAAAACATTCAGTACTTC.

This sequence joins TRBV5-1 and TRBJ1-1; TRBD1 matches 7 bases. Germline CDR1 SGHRS, CDR2 YFSETQ. This CDR3 has 16 residues. The V gene end was trimmed by 3 bases and the J gene end by 4 bases; junction bases not matched to a gene: 12. The CDR3 is CASSSRQGTRGTEAFF. The CDR3 nucleotides are TGCGCCAGCAGCTCTAGACAGGGCACTCGGGGCACTGAAGCTTTCTTT. Combining the CDR3 with reference TRBV5-1 and TRBJ1-1 gives the whole variable domain KAGVTQTPRYLIKTRGQQVTLSCSPISGHRSVSWYQQTPGQGLQFLFEYFSETQRNKGNFPGRFSGRQFSNSRSEMNVSTLELGDSALYLCASSSRQGTRGTEAFFGQGTRLTVV.

The chain links TRBV15 to TRBJ2-5, with 11 bases that match TRBD2. Germline V gene data show CDR1 as LNHNV and CDR2 as YYDKDF (reference sequence). The CDR3 spans 16 residues. V lost 2 bases, J lost 5 bases, and 7 bases stayed unmatched. The CDR3 DNA is TGTGCCACCAGCAGATTAGCTAGCGGGAGGCACGAGACCCAGTACTTC. Encoded protein: CATSRLASGRHETQYF.

The CDR3 is CASRPLAGGSDEQFF. The DNA of the CDR3 is TGTGCCAGCAGACCTCTAGCGGGAGGGTCGGATGAGCAGTTCTTC. The chain joins TRBV27 to TRBJ2-1; 12 bases fit TRBD2. CDR3 length: 15 amino acids. The junction had 8 bases not matched to a gene; V was cut back by 6 bases and J by 8 bases. Germline assignment: CDR1 MNHEY and CDR2 SMNVEV (reference sequence).

The CDR3 nucleotides read TGTGCCAGCAGTGAATTGTCGACGGGCCTAGCGGGAGGCCAGGATACGCAGTATTTT. Its protein is CASSELSTGLAGGQDTQYF. This sequence joins TRBV6-1 and TRBJ2-3; TRBD2 aligns across 11 bases. This CDR3 contains 19 residues. J lost 6 bases, V lost 2 bases, and 16 bases had no gene match. Germline-derived CDR1 and CDR2 are MNHNS and SASEGT.

This chain links TRBV18 with TRBJ1-5, with 8 positions matching TRBD1. Germline lookup yields CDR1 KGHSH and CDR2 LQKENI. Germline trimming cut 5 bases from V and 7 bases from J; bases unmatched to any gene: 7. This CDR3 is 14 amino acids long. The CDR3 loop reads CASSLGQAGQPQHF. For the CDR3, the DNA is TGTGCCAGCTCATTGGGACAGGCGGGGCAGCCCCAGCATTTT. Using reference TRBV18 and TRBJ1-5 for the parts outside the CDR3, the full variable domain is NAGVMQNPRHLVRRRGQEARLRCSPMKGHSHVYWYRQLPEEGLKFMVYLQKENIIDESGMPKERFSAEFPKEGPSILRIQQVVRGDSAAYFCASSLGQAGQPQHFGDGTRLSIL.

The gene calls are TRBV9 and TRBJ1-1; the D is unclear. Germline V CDR1 and CDR2: SGDLS, YYNGEE. This CDR3 region has 13 residues. The V gene lost 0 bases and the J gene lost 4 bases, with 7 bases spanning the gap. The CDR3 region is CASSVVSSTEAFF. The CDR3, as DNA: TGTGCCAGCAGCGTAGTGTCGAGCACTGAAGCTTTCTTT.

The chain uses TRBV15 and TRBJ1-2, with D tentatively TRBD1 (6 bases). Germline CDR1 and CDR2: LNHNV and YYDKDF (reference sequence). The CDR3 runs to 13 residues. The germline V and J ends were trimmed by 2 bases and 13 bases, with 17 bases remaining between them. The chain's CDR3 is CATSRSNTGTFTF. CDR3 nucleotide sequence: TGTGCCACCAGCAGATCGAATACCGGGACATTCACCTTC.

This rearrangement joins TRBV4-2 to TRBJ1-6; D gene unclear. The CDR3 loop spans 15 amino acids. Germline CDR1 LGHNA, CDR2 YNFKEQ. V was shortened by 3 bases and J by 10 bases, with 16 bases between the two germline ends. The CDR3 DNA reads as TGTGCCAGCAGCCAGAAACGACATGACAAGTCACCCCTCCACTTT. Amino acids: CASSQKRHDKSPLHF.

CDR3 region: CAITKGGSGNTIYF. The CDR3 coding sequence is TGTGCCATCACCAAGGGGGGGTCTGGAAACACCATATATTTT. The genes are TRBV10-3 and TRBJ1-3, with D maybe TRBD1 (6 bases). This CDR3 contains 14 residues. Germline CDR1 is ENHRY and CDR2 is SYGVKD. Trimming removed 7 bases from V and 1 base from J, with 11 bases in between.

The V call is TRBV29-1, the J call TRBJ2-1; TRBD2 matches at 9 bases. After removal of 7 bases from V and 0 bases from J, the junction contained 4 bases not matched to a gene. The CDR3 sequence is 14 residues long. In germline, CDR1 is SQVTM, CDR2 ANQGSEA. The CDR3 spells CSANSGSSYNEQFF. CDR3 DNA: TGCAGCGCCAATAGCGGGAGCTCCTACAATGAGCAGTTCTTC.

The chain couples TRBV5-1 to TRBJ2-7, with 9 bases lining up with TRBD1. This CDR3 is built from 16 residues. Per the germline V gene, CDR1 is SGHRS and CDR2 is YFSETQ. Trimming took 4 bases from V and 5 from J; bases not matched to a gene: 13. CDR3 bases: TGCGCCAGCAGCACCCGGCTCGGGACAGGGACCAACGAGCAGTACTTC. The encoded protein is CASSTRLGTGTNEQYF.

The chain uses TRBV5-1 and TRBJ2-7, with TRBD1 identical over 7 bases. CDR1 and CDR2 (germline): SGHRS, YFSETQ. V was pared by 2 bases and J by 5 bases, with 4 bases of the junction left unmatched. The CDR3 covers 13 residues. The CDR3 DNA sequence: TGCGCCAGCAGCTTCACAGGGGAGCACGAGCAGTACTTC. Its translation: CASSFTGEHEQYF. Full variable domain (outside the CDR3, taken from reference TRBV5-1 and TRBJ2-7): KAGVTQTPRYLIKTRGQQVTLSCSPISGHRSVSWYQQTPGQGLQFLFEYFSETQRNKGNFPGRFSGRQFSNSRSEMNVSTLELGDSALYLCASSFTGEHEQYFGPGTRLTVT.